The 7 T cell receptor beta chains presented below share a single source sample, sequenced in a study of cytomegalovirus exposure and HLA in healthy donors. A multiplex PCR was run with 60 Vbeta primers and 13 Jbeta primers. Some clones are missing from TCRdb's copy, which holds only in-frame ones; the method was immunoSEQ multiplex PCR. This sample yields around 41,000 clones, of which roughly 51% are seen a single time; approximately 5.5% belongs to the top ten. Sequencing used PBMCs. Receptors were obtained from a man aged 60-69 years in good health and CMV-seronegative.

The chain recombines TRBV2 with TRBJ1-1; D gene ambiguous. The CDR3 contains 13 residues. The V gene's germline CDR1 is SNHLY and CDR2 FYNNEI. V lost 3 bases and J lost 6, with 11 bases in between. The CDR3 DNA sequence: TGTGCCAGCAGTGACCGGGTCGGCCCTGAAGCTTTCTTT. The encoded protein is CASSDRVGPEAFF. Filled out from reference TRBV2 and TRBJ1-1, the complete variable domain reads EPEVTQTPSHQVTQMGQEVILRCVPISNHLYFYWYRQILGQKVEFLVSFYNNEISEKSEIFDDQFSVERPDGSNFTLKIRSTKLEDSAMYFCASSDRVGPEAFFGQGTRLTVV.

The genes are TRBV7-2 and TRBJ1-1, with D unclear. The CDR3 runs 13 residues. From germline, CDR1 is SGHTA and CDR2 FQGNSA. Trimming removed 4 bases at V and 0 bases at J, with 6 bases between. The CDR3 loop reads CASSSGLNTEAFF. In nucleotides, the CDR3 is TGTGCCAGCAGCTCGGGGTTGAACACTGAAGCTTTCTTT.

The V gene is TRBV6-5, the J gene TRBJ2-7; D ambiguous. V lost 8 bases, J lost 3 bases, and 14 bases lay in between. The CDR3 contains 13 residues. Germline CDR1 is MNHEY and CDR2 is SVGAGI. CDR3 DNA sequence: TGTGCCAGCTTGTCCCCGGGTGGCTACGAGCAGTACTTC. Encoded protein: CASLSPGGYEQYF.

The chain uses TRBV4-3 and TRBJ1-4, with 7 bases lining up with TRBD1. V dropped 6 bases and J dropped 0; count of bases not matched to a gene: 4. Germline V gives CDR1 LGHNA, CDR2 YSLEER. The CDR3 spans 15 residues. CDR3 residues: CASSLTGATNEKLFF. The CDR3 DNA sequence: TGCGCCAGCAGTCTTACAGGGGCAACTAATGAAAAACTGTTTTTT.

The chain links TRBV30 to TRBJ2-7, with 8 nucleotides matching TRBD2. Germline loops: CDR1 GTSNPN, CDR2 SVGIG (reference sequence). CDR3 length equals 16 residues. The V gene end was trimmed by 0 bases and the J gene end by 3 bases; junction bases not matched to a gene: 10. The CDR3 loop is CAWSVRGGLGGYEQYF. CDR3 coding DNA: TGTGCCTGGAGTGTACGGGGGGGTCTAGGAGGCTACGAGCAGTACTTC.

The chain combines TRBV7-2 with TRBJ2-7; 10 nucleotides agree with TRBD2. The V and J ends lost 5 bases and 1 base, in that order; junction bases with no gene match: 5. The V gene's germline CDR1 is SGHTA and CDR2 FQGNSA. The CDR3 length is 15 residues. CDR3 in DNA: TGTGCCAGCAGCCTTTCTAGCGGGGGATCCTACGAGCAGTACTTC. Protein product: CASSLSSGGSYEQYF.

The chain uses TRBV7-9 and TRBJ1-1, with TRBD1 identical over 8 bases. The trim removed 5 bases at V and 3 bases at J, leaving 2 bases unmatched. The CDR3 extends over 13 amino acids. The germline gives CDR1 SEHNR, CDR2 FQNEAQ (reference sequence). CDR3 nucleotides: TGTGCCAGCAGCCCGGACAGGGACACTGAAGCTTTCTTT. Its translation is CASSPDRDTEAFF.